This T cell receptor beta chain was recorded in a study of OX40 agonist ivuxolimab in advanced cancers. Looking at the study overall: The dose-escalation cohort had hepatocellular carcinoma, melanoma, renal cell or head and neck cancer.

Study-level findings and limits: CD4+ and CD8+ T cells in blood underwent clonal expansion by week 6 at 0.1 to 3.0 mg/kg.

Assay used: immunoSEQ multiplex PCR; TCRdb lists only in-frame clones, some missing. The table shows 15,000 to 20,000 clones, with about 83% occurring only once. Details on this clone: Its antigen is as yet unknown.

The TCR originated in an adult with an advanced solid tumor such as melanoma, head and neck, liver or kidney cancer. This specimen consisted of CD4+ or CD8+ T cells sorted from blood, obtained in a trial of the OX40 agonist ivuxolimab.

CDR3 protein: CASILNTEAFF. In DNA form, the CDR3 reads TGTGCCAGCATCCTGAACACTGAAGCTTTCTTT. The chain is built from TRBV27 and TRBJ1-1; D is unclear. The germline V gene encodes CDR1 MNHEY and CDR2 SMNVEV (reference sequence). This CDR3 contains 11 residues. The ends were cut back, 7 bases at V and 0 bases at J, with 3 bases in the middle.